This T cell receptor beta chain was obtained from a study of T cell repertoires and HLA-DP antigens. Across the whole study: Sorted CD137+CD4+ samples averaged around 230 ng DNA; pre-culture CD4+ samples, roughly 1,200 ng.

Trimming pared 5 bases from V and 6 bases from J, leaving 18 bases between. The CDR3 spans 14 residues. Looked up from germline, CDR1 is SGHNT and CDR2 is YYREEE (reference sequence). In the case of this clone: Its antigen is as yet unknown.

TCRdb keeps only in-frame clones here, not all; method: immunoSEQ multiplex PCR. The data show some 89,000 clones, with roughly 86% seen just once and 1.5% to 2% held by the top ten. The sample consisted of CD4+ T cells from PBMCs. This sequence originates from a man aged 45-65 years in good health and CMV-seronegative. The chain combines TRBV5-4 with TRBJ2-7; either TRBD1 or TRBD2 may fit D (5 bases each). In DNA, the CDR3 is TGTGCCAGCAGGGCCGGGACCTACGGTGCCGAGCAGTACTTC. It yields the protein CASRAGTYGAEQYF.